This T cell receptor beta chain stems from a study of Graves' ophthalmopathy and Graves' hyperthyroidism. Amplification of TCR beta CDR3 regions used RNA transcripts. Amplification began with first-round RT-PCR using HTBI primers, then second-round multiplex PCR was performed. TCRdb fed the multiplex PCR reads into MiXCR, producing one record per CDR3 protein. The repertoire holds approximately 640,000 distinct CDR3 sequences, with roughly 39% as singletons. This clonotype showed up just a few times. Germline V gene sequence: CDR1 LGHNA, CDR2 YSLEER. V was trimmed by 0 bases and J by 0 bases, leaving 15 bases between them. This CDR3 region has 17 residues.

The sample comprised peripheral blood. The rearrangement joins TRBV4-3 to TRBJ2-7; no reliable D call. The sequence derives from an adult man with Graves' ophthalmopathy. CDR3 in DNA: TGCGCCAGCAGCCAAGATTCATTTCCAGGATCCTCCTACGAGCAGTACTTC. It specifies CASSQDSFPGSSYEQYF.